This T cell receptor beta chain derives from a study of spatial heterogeneity in lung cancer. General study results and limits: At tumor resection, ubiquitous expanded TCRs were detected in blood more often than later.

Time point specified: sample taken at primary tumor resection. Whole RNA, isolated from tumor, nontumor lung or frozen PBMC, was sequenced without prior sorting. Each CDR3 protein gets one entry after TCRdb re-called the 5' RACE reads with MiXCR. The sample includes over 10,000 distinct CDR3 sequences, 3.9% of them seen just once. This clonotype has at least ten counts. Its cognate antigen is unknown. In a library made to pick up alpha chains, this beta chain is a stray read with a size that means little. Trimming shortened V by 0 bases and J by 7 bases, and 7 bases separated the two germline ends. The CDR3 runs 13 residues. Looked up from germline, CDR1 is ENHRY and CDR2 is SYGVKD.

The chain is built from TRBV10-3 and TRBJ2-1; D remains ambiguous. This TCR came from a male donor with early-stage non-small cell lung cancer. The source was PBMCs, collected at surgery. Here the CDR3 reads CAISESWVNEQFF. The CDR3 bases are TGTGCCATCAGTGAGTCTTGGGTTAATGAGCAGTTCTTC.